A selection of T cell receptor beta chains follows, all from one sample in a study of blood T cell repertoires in COVID-19. The protocol was immunoSEQ multiplex PCR, while the TCRdb copy is restricted to in-frame clones and leaves out a portion. The sample carries roughly 120,000 clones, approximately 85% recorded once. The sample taken for sequencing was peripheral blood. The source of these receptors is a woman of 80 years or more with COVID-19, enrolled during active disease. Each CDR3 is given with its conserved first and last residue. Each record gives: J gene, clone size, V gene, D gene, CDR3 DNA, CDR3 protein. D genes are given only for firm matches. Clone size is shown for a subset of rows, as once, few, many or a class of expanded clone.

TRBJ2-3 - TRBV5-1 - TGCGCCAGCAGCTTAGGTTCGACAGCTATCACAGATACGCAGTATTTT CASSLGSTAITDTQYF
TRBJ1-3 once TRBV28 - TGTGCCAGCAGACAGGGACACTCTGGAAACACCATATATTTT CASRQGHSGNTIYF
TRBJ2-1 - TRBV5-6 TRBD2 TGTGCCAGCAGCCCATGGACTAGCGGACTTATCAATGAGCAGTTCTTC CASSPWTSGLINEQFF
TRBJ2-5 - TRBV19 - TGTGCCAGCAAAGCCTCAGGGGGGGAGACCCAGTACTTC CASKASGGETQYF
TRBJ2-4 - TRBV19 - TGTGCCAGTCAAAAGGGGGTGGGAGCCAAAAACATTCAGTACTTC CASQKGVGAKNIQYF
TRBJ2-2 - TRBV4-3 TRBD1 TGCGCCAGCAGCCAGGACAGGGAAATAACCGGGGAGCTGTTTTTT CASSQDREITGELFF
TRBJ1-1 - TRBV6-6 TRBD1 TGTGCCAGCAGTTATCAGGGGGCCATTGAAGCTTTCTTT CASSYQGAIEAFF
TRBJ2-7 - TRBV18 - TGTGCCAGCTCACCCGAGATCAGGGGCGAGCAGTACTTC CASSPEIRGEQYF
TRBJ1-1 - TRBV12-3/TRBV12-4 - TGTGCCAGCAGTTTTGCGGGGGATCTTGCTTTCTTT CASSFAGDLAFF
TRBJ2-5 - TRBV7-6 - TGTGCCAGCAGCCCCTCCCCCCAAGAGACCCAGTACTTC CASSPSPQETQYF
TRBJ1-2 - TRBV4-2 - TGTGCCAGCAGCCAAGAGGGGCCCCTAATCGGTGGCTACACCTTC CASSQEGPLIGGYTF
TRBJ2-2 - TRBV5-6 TRBD2 TGTGCCAGCAGCTCCGGGGGTACTAGCGGAGGGAACACCGGGGAGCTGTTTTTT CASSSGGTSGGNTGELFF
TRBJ2-1 - TRBV6-5 - TGTGCCAGCAATAGAGGGAGCTCCGGGAACAATGAGCAGTTCTTC CASNRGSSGNNEQFF
TRBJ2-3 - TRBV7-2 TRBD2 TGTGCCAGCAGCTTAGAGGGACTAGCGGCAGATACGCAGTATTTT CASSLEGLAADTQYF
TRBJ2-1 - TRBV28 - TGTGCCACCAGAGTTGCGAATGAGCAGTTCTTC CATRVANEQFF
TRBJ2-5 - TRBV28 TRBD1 TGTGCCAGCAGCCCTATCGGACAGGCCCAAGAGACCCAGTACTTC CASSPIGQAQETQYF
TRBJ2-1 - TRBV5-1 TRBD2 TGCGCCAGCAGCTTGGTCGGCGGGAGGGCCTATAATGAGCAGTTCTTC CASSLVGGRAYNEQFF
TRBJ2-5 - TRBV5-1 TRBD1 TGCGCCAGCAGCTTGGCCGGGACAGGTGTCGAGACCCAGTACTTC CASSLAGTGVETQYF
TRBJ1-1 once TRBV11-1 - TGTGCCAGCAGCATCGGACTTAATGGAGAAGCTTTCTTT CASSIGLNGEAFF
TRBJ2-1 - TRBV6-4 - TGTGCCAGCAGTGAAATAGGGAGCGGGCTCTACAATGAGCAGTTCTTC CASSEIGSGLYNEQFF
TRBJ2-4 - TRBV6-5 TRBD1 TGTGCCAGCAGCACACAGGGGTCGGAAAAAAACATTCAGTACTTC CASSTQGSEKNIQYF
TRBJ1-1 - TRBV7-2 TRBD1 TGTGCCAGCAGCTCCCTGACAGGGACGACTGAAGCTTTCTTT CASSSLTGTTEAFF
TRBJ2-1 - TRBV7-9 TRBD2 TGTGCCAGCAGCCCCCTCAGCGGGAGACCCGGCTCCTACAATGAGCAGTTCTTC CASSPLSGRPGSYNEQFF
TRBJ2-2 - TRBV3-1/TRBV3-2 TRBD1 TGTGCCAGCAGCCAAGGGGACAGGCGGACCGGGGAGCTGTTTTTT CASSQGDRRTGELFF
TRBJ1-2 - TRBV18 TRBD1 TGTGCCAGCTCACCACTGGACAGGGACTATGGCTACACCTTC CASSPLDRDYGYTF
TRBJ2-5 - TRBV3-1/TRBV3-2 TRBD2 TGTGCCAGCAGCCGGGGACTAGCGGGAGGGAGCGCGGGAGAGACCCAGTACTTC CASSRGLAGGSAGETQYF
TRBJ2-3 - TRBV24-1 - TGTGCCACCAGTGATTTAGGTCTAGATGGCACAGATACGCAGTATTTT CATSDLGLDGTDTQYF
TRBJ2-2 - TRBV19 TRBD2 TGTGCCAGTAGTCCCAACCACTCTAGCGGGAGCGTCACCGGGGAGCTGTTTTTT CASSPNHSSGSVTGELFF
TRBJ2-3 - TRBV28 TRBD2 TGTGCCAGCAGTCACGCCGGACTAGCGGGAGATACGCAGTATTTT CASSHAGLAGDTQYF
TRBJ2-2 - TRBV5-1 - TGCGCCAGCAGCCGGAACACCGGGGAGCTGTTTTTT CASSRNTGELFF
TRBJ2-3 - TRBV7-8 - TGTGCCAGCAGCTCCTCCTCTAGACGGGATACGCAGTATTTT CASSSSSRRDTQYF
TRBJ2-1 - TRBV2 - TGTGCCAGCAGTGAGGGCCTAAACAATGAGCAGTTCTTC CASSEGLNNEQFF
TRBJ2-5 - TRBV9 - TGTGCCAGCAGCGTAGGGCAGGGTTACCAAGAGACCCAGTACTTC CASSVGQGYQETQYF
TRBJ1-1 - TRBV5-1 - TGCGCCAGCAGCTTGGACGGGGAACAAGGAGAAGCTTTCTTT CASSLDGEQGEAFF
TRBJ2-3 - TRBV7-9 - TGTGCCAGCAGCCCAGGGGTCGGGGGCACAGATACGCAGTATTTT CASSPGVGGTDTQYF
TRBJ2-7 - TRBV3-1/TRBV3-2 - TGTGCCAGCACCACGGGCAGGGCCTACGAGCAGTACTTC CASTTGRAYEQYF
TRBJ2-1 - TRBV28 TRBD2 TGTGCCAGCAGTTCGGGAGGAGCGGGAACTTCCGGCCATGAGCAGTTCTTC CASSSGGAGTSGHEQFF
TRBJ2-1 - TRBV24-1 TRBD2 TGTGCCACCAGTGACCCTAGACTAGCGGGAGACGGTAATGAGCAGTTCTTC CATSDPRLAGDGNEQFF
TRBJ2-6 - TRBV4-3 TRBD1 TGCGCCAGCAGCCGCGACAGGGCTGGGGCCAACGTCCTGACTTTC CASSRDRAGANVLTF
TRBJ1-2 - TRBV28 - TGTGCCAGCAGTCTATCCCTTGCAGGGGCGAGAGCTAACTATGGCTACACCTTC CASSLSLAGARANYGYTF
TRBJ2-7 - TRBV7-2 - TGTGCCAGCAGCTTGTCGAGGGAAAGGCCCGAGCAGTACTTC CASSLSRERPEQYF
TRBJ2-5 - TRBV6-2/TRBV6-3 - TGTGCCAGCAGTTTTATAGAGACCCAGTACTTC CASSFIETQYF
TRBJ1-2 - TRBV19 - TGTGCCAGTAGTATCGGGGGAAATGGCTACACCTTC CASSIGGNGYTF
TRBJ2-1 - TRBV5-8 TRBD2 TGTGCCAGCAGCCCTGGGACTAGCGGGATATCCTACAATGAGCAGTTCTTC CASSPGTSGISYNEQFF
TRBJ1-4 few TRBV6-6 TRBD1 TGTGCCAGCAGCCGACAGGGGGTTCGGGCAACTAATGAAAAACTGTTTTTT CASSRQGVRATNEKLFF
TRBJ2-1 - TRBV5-1 TRBD2 TGCGCCAGCAGCCGAGACGGTGCGGGAGGTCTGTTCTTC CASSRDGAGGLFF
TRBJ2-3 - TRBV9 - TGTGCCAGCAGCGTAGACCCCATGGGGGGGGCGGTGGATACGCAGTATTTT CASSVDPMGGAVDTQYF
TRBJ2-2 - TRBV14 TRBD1 TGTGCCAGCAGCCCGAGGATGACAGGGTCCGGGGAGCTGTTTTTT CASSPRMTGSGELFF
TRBJ2-5 once TRBV7-2 - TGTGCCAGCAGCCAGGATAGGGAGACCCAGTACTTC CASSQDRETQYF
TRBJ2-7 - TRBV4-1 TRBD1 TGCGCCAGCAGCGCCGGGACAGGGGCAGTGTACGAGCAGTACTTC CASSAGTGAVYEQYF
TRBJ2-3 - TRBV28 - TGTGCCAGCAGTTTGGGCGGGAGCACAGATACGCAGTATTTT CASSLGGSTDTQYF
TRBJ1-5 once TRBV10-3 - TGTGCCATCAGTGAGACTAGGGGCAATCAGCCCCAGCATTTT CAISETRGNQPQHF
TRBJ2-7 - TRBV9 - TGTGCCAGCAGCGTATCAGGGACACAGAACCTCTACGAGCAGTACTTC CASSVSGTQNLYEQYF
TRBJ2-5 - TRBV28 TRBD2 TGTGCCAGCAGTTTATACCTCGGCGGGAGAGAGACCCAGTACTTC CASSLYLGGRETQYF